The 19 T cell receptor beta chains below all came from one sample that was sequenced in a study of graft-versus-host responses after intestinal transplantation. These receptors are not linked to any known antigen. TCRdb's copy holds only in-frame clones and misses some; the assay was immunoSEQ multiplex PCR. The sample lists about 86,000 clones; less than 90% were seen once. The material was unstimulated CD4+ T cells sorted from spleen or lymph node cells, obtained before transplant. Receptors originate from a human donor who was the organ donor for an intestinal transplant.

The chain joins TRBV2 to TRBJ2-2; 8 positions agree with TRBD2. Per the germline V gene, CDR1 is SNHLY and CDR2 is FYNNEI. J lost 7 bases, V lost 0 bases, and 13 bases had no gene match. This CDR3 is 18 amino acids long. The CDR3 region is CASSEALHGGGRGGELFF. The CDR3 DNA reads TGTGCCAGCAGTGAAGCGCTTCATGGCGGGGGGCGAGGCGGGGAGCTGTTTTTT.

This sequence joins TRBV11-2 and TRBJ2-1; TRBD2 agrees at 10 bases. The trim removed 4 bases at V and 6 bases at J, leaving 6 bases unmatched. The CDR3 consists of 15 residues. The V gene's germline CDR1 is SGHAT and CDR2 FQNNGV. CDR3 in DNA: TGTGCCAGCAGCTGGACTAGCGGTGGTGGCAATGAGCAGTTCTTC. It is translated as CASSWTSGGGNEQFF.

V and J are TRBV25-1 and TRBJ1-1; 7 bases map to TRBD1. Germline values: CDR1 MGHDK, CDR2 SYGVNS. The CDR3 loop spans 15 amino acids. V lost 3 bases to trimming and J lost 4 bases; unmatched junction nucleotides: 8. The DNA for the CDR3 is TGTGCCAGCAGTGAGCCCCAGACAGGGACCACTGAAGCTTTCTTT. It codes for CASSEPQTGTTEAFF.

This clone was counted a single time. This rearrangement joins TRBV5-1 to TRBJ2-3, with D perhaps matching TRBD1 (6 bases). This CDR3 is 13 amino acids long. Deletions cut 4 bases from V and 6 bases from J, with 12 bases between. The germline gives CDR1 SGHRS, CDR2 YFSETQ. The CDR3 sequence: CASSPLQGDTQYF. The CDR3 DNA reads TGCGCCAGCAGCCCCCTGCAGGGGGATACGCAGTATTTT.

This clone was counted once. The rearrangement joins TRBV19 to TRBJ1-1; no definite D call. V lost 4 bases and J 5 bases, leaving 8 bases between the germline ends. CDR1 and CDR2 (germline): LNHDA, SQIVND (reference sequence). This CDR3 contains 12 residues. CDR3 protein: CASSSGETEAFF. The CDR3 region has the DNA TGTGCCAGTAGTAGCGGGGAAACTGAAGCTTTCTTT.

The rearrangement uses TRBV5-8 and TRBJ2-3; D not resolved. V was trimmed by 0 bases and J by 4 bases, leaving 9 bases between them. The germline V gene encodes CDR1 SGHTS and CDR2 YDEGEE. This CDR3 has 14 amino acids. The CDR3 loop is CASSLVPVSDTQYF. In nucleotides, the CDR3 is TGTGCCAGCAGCTTGGTCCCGGTGTCAGATACGCAGTATTTT.

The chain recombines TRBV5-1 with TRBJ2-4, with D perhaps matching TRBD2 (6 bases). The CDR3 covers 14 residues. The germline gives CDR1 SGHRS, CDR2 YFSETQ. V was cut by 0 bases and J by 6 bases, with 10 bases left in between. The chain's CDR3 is CASSLGGAGNIQYF. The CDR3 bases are TGCGCCAGCAGCTTGGGCGGGGCGGGAAACATTCAGTACTTC.

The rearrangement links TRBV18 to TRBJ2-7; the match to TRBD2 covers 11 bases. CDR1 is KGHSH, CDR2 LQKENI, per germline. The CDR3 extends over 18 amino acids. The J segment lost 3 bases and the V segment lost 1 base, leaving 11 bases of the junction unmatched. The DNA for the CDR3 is TGTGCCAGCTCACCACAGAGAGTAGCGGGGGGGCCGGTCTACGAGCAGTACTTC. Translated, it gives CASSPQRVAGGPVYEQYF.

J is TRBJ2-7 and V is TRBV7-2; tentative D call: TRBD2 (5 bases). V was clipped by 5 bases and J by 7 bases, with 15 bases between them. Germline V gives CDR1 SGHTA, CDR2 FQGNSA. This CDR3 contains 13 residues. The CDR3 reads CASSLSALREQYF. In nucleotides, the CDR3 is TGTGCCAGCAGCCTTAGCGCCCTACGAGAGCAGTACTTC. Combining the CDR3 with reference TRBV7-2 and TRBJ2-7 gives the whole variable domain GAGVSQSPSNKVTEKGKDVELRCDPISGHTALYWYRQSLGQGLEFLIYFQGNSAPDKSGLPSDRFSAERTGGSVSTLTIQRTQQEDSAVYLCASSLSALREQYFGPGTRLTVT.

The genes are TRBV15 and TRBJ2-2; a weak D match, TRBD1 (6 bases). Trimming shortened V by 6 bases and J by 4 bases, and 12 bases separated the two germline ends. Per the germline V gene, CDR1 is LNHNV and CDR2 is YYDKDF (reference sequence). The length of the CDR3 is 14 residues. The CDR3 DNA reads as TGTGCCACCAGGCAGGGGCCGAGCACCGGGGAGCTGTTTTTT. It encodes CATRQGPSTGELFF.

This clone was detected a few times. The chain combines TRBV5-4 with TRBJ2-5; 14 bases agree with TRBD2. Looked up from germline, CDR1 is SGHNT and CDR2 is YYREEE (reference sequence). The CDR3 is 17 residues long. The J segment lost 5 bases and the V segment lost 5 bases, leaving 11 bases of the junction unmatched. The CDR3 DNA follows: TGTGCCAGCAGTTCTCGGACTAGCGGGAGGTTTCAGGAGACCCAGTACTTC. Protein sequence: CASSSRTSGRFQETQYF. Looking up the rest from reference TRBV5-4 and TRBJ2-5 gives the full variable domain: ETGVTQSPTHLIKTRGQQVTLRCSSQSGHNTVSWYQQALGQGPQFIFQYYREEENGRGNFPPRFSGLQFPNYSSELNVNALELDDSALYLCASSSRTSGRFQETQYFGPGTRLLVL.

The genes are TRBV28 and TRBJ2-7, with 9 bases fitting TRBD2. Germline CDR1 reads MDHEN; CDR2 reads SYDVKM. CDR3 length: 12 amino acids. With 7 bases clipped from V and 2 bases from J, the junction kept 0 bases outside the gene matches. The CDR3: CASTSGAYEQYF. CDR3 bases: TGTGCCAGCACTAGCGGGGCCTACGAGCAGTACTTC.

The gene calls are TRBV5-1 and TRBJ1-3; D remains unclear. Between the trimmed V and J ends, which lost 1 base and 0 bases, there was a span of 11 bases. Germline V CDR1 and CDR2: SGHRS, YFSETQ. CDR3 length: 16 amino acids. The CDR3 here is CASSLWAGGSGNTIYF. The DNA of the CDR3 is TGCGCCAGCAGCTTGTGGGCGGGTGGCTCTGGAAACACCATATATTTT.

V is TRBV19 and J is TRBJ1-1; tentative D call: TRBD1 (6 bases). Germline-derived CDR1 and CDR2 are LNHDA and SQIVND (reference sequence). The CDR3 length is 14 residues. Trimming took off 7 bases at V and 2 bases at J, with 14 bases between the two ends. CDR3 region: CASMKGELNTEAFF. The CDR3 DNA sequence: TGTGCCAGTATGAAGGGGGAATTAAACACTGAAGCTTTCTTT.

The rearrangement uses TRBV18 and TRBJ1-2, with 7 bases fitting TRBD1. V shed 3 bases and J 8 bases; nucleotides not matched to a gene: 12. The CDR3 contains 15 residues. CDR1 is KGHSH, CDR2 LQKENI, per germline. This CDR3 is CASSPGQVPEGGYTF. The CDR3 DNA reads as TGTGCCAGCTCACCTGGACAGGTTCCGGAGGGAGGCTACACCTTC.

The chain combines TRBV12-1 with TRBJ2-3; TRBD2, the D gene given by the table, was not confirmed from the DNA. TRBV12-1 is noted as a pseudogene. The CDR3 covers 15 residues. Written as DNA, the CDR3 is TGTGCCAGCAGCTCGGGACTAGCGGCCACAGATACGCAGTATTTT. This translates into CASSSGLAATDTQYF.

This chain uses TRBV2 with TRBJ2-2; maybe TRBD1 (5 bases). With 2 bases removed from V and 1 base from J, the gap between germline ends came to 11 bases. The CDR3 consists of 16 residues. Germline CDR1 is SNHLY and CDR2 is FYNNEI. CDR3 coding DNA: TGTGCCAGCAGTGAACAGGGTTTAATGAACACCGGGGAGCTGTTTTTT. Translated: CASSEQGLMNTGELFF.

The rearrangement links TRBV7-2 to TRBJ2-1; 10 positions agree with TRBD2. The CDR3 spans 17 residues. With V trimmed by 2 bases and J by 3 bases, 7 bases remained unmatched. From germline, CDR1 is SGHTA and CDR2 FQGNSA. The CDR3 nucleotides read TGTGCCAGCAGCTTAACTCCCCGGACTAGCGGCTACAATGAGCAGTTCTTC. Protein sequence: CASSLTPRTSGYNEQFF. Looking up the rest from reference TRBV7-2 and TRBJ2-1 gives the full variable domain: GAGVSQSPSNKVTEKGKDVELRCDPISGHTALYWYRQSLGQGLEFLIYFQGNSAPDKSGLPSDRFSAERTGGSVSTLTIQRTQQEDSAVYLCASSLTPRTSGYNEQFFGPGTRLTVL.

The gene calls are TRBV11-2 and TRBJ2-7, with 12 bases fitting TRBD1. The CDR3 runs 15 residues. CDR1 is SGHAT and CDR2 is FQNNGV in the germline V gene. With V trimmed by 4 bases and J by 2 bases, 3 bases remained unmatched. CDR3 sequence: CASSYGTGGAYEQYF. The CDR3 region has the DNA TGTGCCAGCAGCTACGGGACAGGGGGCGCCTACGAGCAGTACTTC.